The rows below give T cell receptor beta chains drawn from one sample of a study of T cell responses to AZD1222 COVID-19 vaccine. Sequenced by immunoSEQ multiplex PCR; TCRdb stores in-frame clones only, minus some. Here the sample spans 140,000 to 150,000 clones, roughly nine tenths being singletons. Sequencing used peripheral blood, obtained on day 0 of AZD1222 vaccination. The origin of the receptors is an adult in good health. Both conserved end residues are part of each CDR3. A D gene is named only where the DNA matches it firmly. For some rows the clone size is stated as once, few or many, or as a class when expanded; others skip it.

J | D | size | V | DNA | CDR3
TRBJ2-3 | . | . | TRBV5-1 | TGCGCCAGCCATTTGAACCCGGACGGCACAGATACGCAGTATTTT | CASHLNPDGTDTQYF
TRBJ1-3 | . | . | TRBV18 | TGTGCCAGCTCACCAGGGCCAGGGAACACCATATATTTT | CASSPGPGNTIYF
TRBJ1-3 | . | . | TRBV9 | TGTGCCAGCAGCGAAGGGGTCTTTGAAAACACCATATATTTT | CASSEGVFENTIYF
TRBJ2-7 | . | . | TRBV11-2 | TGTGCCAGCAGCTTACACCTGAGGGCAGACGAGCAGTACTTC | CASSLHLRADEQYF
TRBJ1-1 | . | once | TRBV5-4 | TGTGCCAGCAGCTCCCGTATGAACACTGAAGCTTTCTTT | CASSSRMNTEAFF
TRBJ1-2 | TRBD1 | . | TRBV15 | TGTGCCACCAGCAGAGATGGACAGGTCCAGGGCTACACCTTC | CATSRDGQVQGYTF
TRBJ1-5 | . | . | TRBV2 | TGTGCCAGCAGTGTGGTATACGATCAGCCCCAGCATTTT | CASSVVYDQPQHF
TRBJ1-2 | . | once | TRBV5-1 | TGCGCCAGCAGCTCGACCGGGAACTATGGCTACACCTTC | CASSSTGNYGYTF
TRBJ2-1 | . | . | TRBV7-2 | TGTGCCAGCAGCTTTATGGGGGCGGGACTTGAGCAGTTCTTC | CASSFMGAGLEQFF
TRBJ2-7 | TRBD2 | . | TRBV9 | TGTGCCAGCAGCGTAGGAACTAGCGGGAGGGGATACGAGCAGTACTTC | CASSVGTSGRGYEQYF
TRBJ1-2 | . | . | TRBV5-6 | TGTGCCAGCAGCGGGATCAGTTCTAACTATGGCTACACCTTC | CASSGISSNYGYTF
TRBJ1-1 | . | . | TRBV7-9 | TGTGCCAGCAGCTTAACGAGGGCCACCTCCACTGAAGCTTTCTTT | CASSLTRATSTEAFF
TRBJ2-1 | . | . | TRBV14 | TGTGCCAGCAGCCAAGAAGGGGGGGGATACAATGAGCAGTTCTTC | CASSQEGGGYNEQFF
TRBJ1-2 | . | . | TRBV7-2 | TGTGCCAGCAGCTTAGCAGGACACCCCCGAACTGACTATGGCTACACCTTC | CASSLAGHPRTDYGYTF
TRBJ2-3 | . | . | TRBV2 | TGTGCCAGCAGTGATCAGCGGTTGGGGACAGATACGCAGTATTTT | CASSDQRLGTDTQYF
TRBJ1-1 | . | . | TRBV10-3 | TGTGCCATCAGTGAGTCTTGGGGGGGAAGAGGCACTGAAGCTTTCTTT | CAISESWGGRGTEAFF
TRBJ2-2 | . | . | TRBV7-9 | TGTGCCGGCGGGGCCAGGGGAGGCGGGGAGCTGTTTTTT | CAGGARGGGELFF
TRBJ2-7 | . | . | TRBV11-2 | TGTGCCAGCAGCCCAAGTCGGTCTTTTTCCTACGAGCAGTACTTC | CASSPSRSFSYEQYF
TRBJ2-7 | TRBD1 | . | TRBV6-5 | TGTGCCAGCAGTAGACAGGGGGCGTTCGAGCAGTACTTC | CASSRQGAFEQYF
TRBJ2-2 | . | once | TRBV24-1 | TGTGCCACGAGCTATGAGAACACCGGGGAGCTGTTTTTT | CATSYENTGELFF